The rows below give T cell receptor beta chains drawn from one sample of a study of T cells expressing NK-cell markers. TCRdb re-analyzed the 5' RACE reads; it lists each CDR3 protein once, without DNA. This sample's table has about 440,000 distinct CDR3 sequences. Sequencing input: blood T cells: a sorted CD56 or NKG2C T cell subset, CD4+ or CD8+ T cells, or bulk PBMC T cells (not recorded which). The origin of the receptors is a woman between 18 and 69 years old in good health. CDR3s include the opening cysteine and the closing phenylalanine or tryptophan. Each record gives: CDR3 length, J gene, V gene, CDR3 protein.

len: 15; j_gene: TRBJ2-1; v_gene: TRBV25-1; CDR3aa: CASSELAGRYNEQFF
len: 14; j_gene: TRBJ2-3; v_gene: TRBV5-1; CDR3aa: CASSLPGPTDTQYF
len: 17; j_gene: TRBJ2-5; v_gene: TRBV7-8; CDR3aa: CASSFEIAGAPGETQYF
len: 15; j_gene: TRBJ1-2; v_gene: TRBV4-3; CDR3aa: CASSQEVGFGGGYTF
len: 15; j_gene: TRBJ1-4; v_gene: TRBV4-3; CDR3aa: CASSQGRILSEKLFF
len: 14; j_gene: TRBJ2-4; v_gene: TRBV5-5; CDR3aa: CASSLQIAKNIQYF
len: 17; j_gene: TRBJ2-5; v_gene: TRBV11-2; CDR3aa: CASSLYFQPQDKETQYF
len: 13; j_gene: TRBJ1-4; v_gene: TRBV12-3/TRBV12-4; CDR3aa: CASSLAEYEKLFF
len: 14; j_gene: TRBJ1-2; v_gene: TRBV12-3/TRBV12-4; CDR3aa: CASSTIPDSYGYTF
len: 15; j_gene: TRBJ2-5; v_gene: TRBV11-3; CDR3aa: CASSLPSGGEETQYF
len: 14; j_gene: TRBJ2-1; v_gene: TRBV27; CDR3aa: CASSSGLADNEQFF
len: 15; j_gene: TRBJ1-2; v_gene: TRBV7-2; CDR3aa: CASSVTGSAVSGYTF
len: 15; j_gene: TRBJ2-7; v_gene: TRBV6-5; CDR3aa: CASRLDRVYSYEQYF
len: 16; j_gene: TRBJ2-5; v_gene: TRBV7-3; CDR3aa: CASSLGLAGEWETQYF
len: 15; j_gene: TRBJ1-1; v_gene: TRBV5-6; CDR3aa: CASSPDAAPNTEAFF
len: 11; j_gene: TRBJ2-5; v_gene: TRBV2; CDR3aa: CASSVKETQYF
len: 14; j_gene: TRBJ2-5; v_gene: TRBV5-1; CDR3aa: CASSLGQGRETQYF
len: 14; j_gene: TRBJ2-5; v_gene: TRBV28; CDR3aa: CASMFGNGWETQYF
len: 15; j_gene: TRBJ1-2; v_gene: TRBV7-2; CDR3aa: CASSLSTTEPDGYTF
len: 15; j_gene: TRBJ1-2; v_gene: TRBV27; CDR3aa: CASSLFPETNYGYTF
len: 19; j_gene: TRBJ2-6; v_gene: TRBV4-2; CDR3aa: CASSAGFRTGTSGANVLTF
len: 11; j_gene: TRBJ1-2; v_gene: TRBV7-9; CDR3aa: CASSSQGGYTF
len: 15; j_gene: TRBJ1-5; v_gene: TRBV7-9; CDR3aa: CASSLESIGNQPQHF
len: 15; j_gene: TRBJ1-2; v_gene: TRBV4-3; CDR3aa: CASSLTGTFNYGYTF
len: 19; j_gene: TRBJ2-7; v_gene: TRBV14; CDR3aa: CASSQWGPEAPGYRHEQYF
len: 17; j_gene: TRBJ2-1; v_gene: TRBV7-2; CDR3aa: CASSGPTGSRYRNEQFF
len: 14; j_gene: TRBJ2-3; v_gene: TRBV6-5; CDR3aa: CASSSAGVSDTQYF
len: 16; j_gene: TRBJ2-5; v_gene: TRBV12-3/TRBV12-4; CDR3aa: CASSLGDRGRWETQYF
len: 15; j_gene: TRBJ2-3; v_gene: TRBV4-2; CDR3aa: CASSGVGDLEDTQYF
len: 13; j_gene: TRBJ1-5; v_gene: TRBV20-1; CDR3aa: CSAKAQGVGPQHF
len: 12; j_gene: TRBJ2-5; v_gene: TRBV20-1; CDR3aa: CSALAGQETQYF
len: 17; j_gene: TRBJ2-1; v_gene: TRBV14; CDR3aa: CASSLYSGTKGRNEQFF
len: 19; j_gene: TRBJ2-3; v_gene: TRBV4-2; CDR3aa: CASSQEGTGGEGSTDTQYF
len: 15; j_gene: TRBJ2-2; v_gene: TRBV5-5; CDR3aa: CATKPGQSNTGELFF
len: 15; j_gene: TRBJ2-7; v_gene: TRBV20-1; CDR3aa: CSAPYDGKPSYEQYF
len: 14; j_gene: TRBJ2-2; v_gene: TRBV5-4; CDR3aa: CASSETTPTGELFF
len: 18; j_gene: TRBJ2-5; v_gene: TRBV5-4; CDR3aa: CASGDPSTANGKEETQYF
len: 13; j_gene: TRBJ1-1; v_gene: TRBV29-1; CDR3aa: CSTQGGANTEAFF
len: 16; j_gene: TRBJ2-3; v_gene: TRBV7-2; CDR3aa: CASSLGGQGGTDTQYF
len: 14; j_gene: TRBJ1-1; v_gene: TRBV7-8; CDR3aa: CASSLADRNTEAFF
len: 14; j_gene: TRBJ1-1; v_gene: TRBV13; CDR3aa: CASSLDEENTEAFF
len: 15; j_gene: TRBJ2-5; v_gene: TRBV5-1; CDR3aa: CASSLRPGHQETQYF
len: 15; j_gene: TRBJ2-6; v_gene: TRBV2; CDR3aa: CASSPPSAGANVLTF
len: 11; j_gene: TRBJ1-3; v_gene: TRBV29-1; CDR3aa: CSVPHRNTIYF
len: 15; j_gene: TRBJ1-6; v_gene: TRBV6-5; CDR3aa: CASSYTGVAHNLFHF
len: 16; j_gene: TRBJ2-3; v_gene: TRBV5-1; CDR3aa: CASSYTAGLSTDTQYF
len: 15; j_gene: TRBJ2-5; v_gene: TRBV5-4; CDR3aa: CASSSGRGEKETQYF
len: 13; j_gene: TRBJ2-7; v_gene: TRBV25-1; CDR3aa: CASSVVTGHEQYF
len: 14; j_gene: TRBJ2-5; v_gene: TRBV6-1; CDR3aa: CASSPTGGKETQYF